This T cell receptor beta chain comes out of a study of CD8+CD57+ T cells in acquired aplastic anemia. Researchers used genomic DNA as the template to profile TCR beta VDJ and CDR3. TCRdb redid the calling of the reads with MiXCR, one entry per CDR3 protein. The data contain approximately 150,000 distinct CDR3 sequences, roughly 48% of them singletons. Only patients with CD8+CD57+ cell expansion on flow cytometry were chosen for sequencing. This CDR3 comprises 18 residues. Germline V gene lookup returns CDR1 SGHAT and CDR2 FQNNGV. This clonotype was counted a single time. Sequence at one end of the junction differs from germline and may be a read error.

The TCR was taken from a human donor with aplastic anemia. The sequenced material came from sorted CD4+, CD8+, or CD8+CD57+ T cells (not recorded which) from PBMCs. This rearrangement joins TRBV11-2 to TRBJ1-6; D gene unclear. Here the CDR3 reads CASSFSRVPGPYNSPFHF. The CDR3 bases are TGTGCCAGCAGCTTTAGCCGGGTCCCAGGCCCCTATAATTCACCCTTCCACTTT.